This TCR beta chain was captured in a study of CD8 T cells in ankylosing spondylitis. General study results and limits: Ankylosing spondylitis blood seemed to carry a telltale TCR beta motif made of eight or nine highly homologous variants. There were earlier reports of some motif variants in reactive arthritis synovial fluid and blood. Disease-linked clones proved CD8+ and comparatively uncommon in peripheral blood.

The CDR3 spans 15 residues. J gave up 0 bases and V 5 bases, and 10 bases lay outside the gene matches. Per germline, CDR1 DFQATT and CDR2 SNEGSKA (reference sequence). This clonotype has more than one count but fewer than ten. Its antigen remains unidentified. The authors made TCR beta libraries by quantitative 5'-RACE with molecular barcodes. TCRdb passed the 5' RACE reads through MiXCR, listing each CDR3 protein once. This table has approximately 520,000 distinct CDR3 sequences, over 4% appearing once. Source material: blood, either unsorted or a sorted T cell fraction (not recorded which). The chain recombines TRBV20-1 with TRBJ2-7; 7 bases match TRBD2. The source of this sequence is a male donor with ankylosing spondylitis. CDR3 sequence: CSAVGGAGFSYEQYF. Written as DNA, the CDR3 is TGCAGTGCTGTCGGGGGAGCGGGATTCTCCTACGAGCAGTACTTC.